A single sample is the source of the 29 T cell receptor beta chains below, sequenced in a study of technical replicates of blood from a few donors. Using immunoSEQ multiplex PCR, the repertoire was profiled, and TCRdb retains in-frame clones only, with some absent. The sample includes 50,000 to 70,000 clones, roughly 90% of them seen just once. The sequencing sample was made of PBMCs. Receptors were obtained from a human donor in good health. Some clones in this sample may be carry-over from other donors' samples.

The rearrangement links TRBV11-3 to TRBJ2-5; D may be TRBD2 (6 bases). Germline V lookup: CDR1 SGHNT, CDR2 YENEEA. This CDR3 contains 12 residues. Trimming left V 3 bases short and J 5 bases short, with 7 bases between. The DNA of the CDR3 is TGTGCCAGCAGCTTGGAGGGGGAGACCCAGTACTTC. Translation gives CASSLEGETQYF.

This rearrangement joins TRBV7-2 to TRBJ1-1, with 7 nucleotides matching TRBD1. Germline V gene lookup returns CDR1 SGHTA and CDR2 FQGNSA. J gave up 11 bases and V 5 bases, and 11 bases lay outside the gene matches. The CDR3 is made up of 13 amino acids. CDR3 in amino acids: CASSAWDSPRAFF. The CDR3 region has the DNA TGTGCCAGCAGCGCCTGGGACAGCCCGAGGGCTTTCTTT.

This rearrangement joins TRBV19 to TRBJ1-4, with D tentatively TRBD1 (5 bases). The V gene lost 5 bases and the J gene lost 3 bases, with 7 bases spanning the gap. Germline values: CDR1 LNHDA, CDR2 SQIVND (reference sequence). This CDR3 spans 13 amino acids. The CDR3: CASSSGANEKLFF. The CDR3 region has the DNA TGTGCCAGTAGTTCGGGGGCTAATGAAAAACTGTTTTTT.

V usage is TRBV4-1 and J usage is TRBJ2-5; 7 bases agree with TRBD2. V shed 5 bases and J 5 bases; nucleotides not matched to a gene: 11. Germline V gives CDR1 MGHRA, CDR2 YSYEKL. This CDR3 region has 15 residues. Here the CDR3 DNA reads TGCGCCAGCAGCAAAAGTTCGGGAGGCATCGAGACCCAGTACTTC. This codes for CASSKSSGGIETQYF.

The chain recombines TRBV6-5 with TRBJ1-1, with D possibly TRBD1 on 5 matching bases. Trimming removed 2 bases at V and 1 base at J, with 5 bases between. The germline gives CDR1 MNHEY, CDR2 SVGAGI. The CDR3 length is 13 residues. The CDR3 reads CASSYTGNTEAFF. The DNA for the CDR3 is TGTGCCAGCAGTTACACAGGGAACACTGAAGCTTTCTTT.

This rearrangement joins TRBV11-2 to TRBJ2-1; 8 nucleotides line up with TRBD2. The V and J ends lost 1 base and 5 bases, in that order; junction bases with no gene match: 10. Germline CDR1 SGHAT, CDR2 FQNNGV. CDR3 length: 17 amino acids. The CDR3 nucleotides are TGTGCCAGCAGCTTAGTGGGGTGGCGGGGGGAACACAATGAGCAGTTCTTC. Encoded protein: CASSLVGWRGEHNEQFF.

The rearrangement joins TRBV5-1 to TRBJ2-2; maybe TRBD2 (6 bases). The CDR3 consists of 15 residues. CDR1 is SGHRS, CDR2 YFSETQ, per germline. The V and J ends lost 4 bases and 5 bases respectively, with 15 bases between them. This CDR3 reads CASSPTAGSTGELFF. The CDR3 bases are TGCGCCAGCAGCCCCACGGCGGGGTCAACCGGGGAGCTGTTTTTT.

The chain links TRBV4-3 to TRBJ2-5; D unclear. The CDR3 sequence is 15 residues long. Germline V lookup: CDR1 LGHNA, CDR2 YSLEER. V lost 0 bases to trimming and J lost 1 base, with 9 bases between them. CDR3 sequence reads: CASSQDGGAQETQYF. CDR3 coding DNA: TGCGCCAGCAGCCAAGATGGCGGCGCCCAAGAGACCCAGTACTTC.

The chain has TRBV2 and TRBJ2-5; D gene ambiguous. Trimming left V 3 bases short and J 2 bases short, with 10 bases between. Germline V gene lookup returns CDR1 SNHLY and CDR2 FYNNEI. This CDR3 comprises 14 residues. Here the CDR3 DNA reads TGTGCCAGCAGTGATAGACTGCTGCAAGAGACCCAGTACTTC. Translation: CASSDRLLQETQYF.

The chain has TRBV2 and TRBJ1-2; TRBD1 matches at 7 bases. J lost 2 bases, V lost 6 bases, and 9 bases had no gene match. The germline V gene encodes CDR1 SNHLY and CDR2 FYNNEI. This CDR3 spans 15 amino acids. For the CDR3, the DNA is TGTGCCAGCAGGGTTAACAGGGGAACAAACTATGGCTACACCTTC. It is translated as CASRVNRGTNYGYTF.

The chain recombines TRBV9 with TRBJ1-3; a weak D match, TRBD1 (5 bases). The CDR3 runs to 15 residues. Trimming pared 4 bases from V and 2 bases from J, leaving 13 bases between. CDR1 is SGDLS, CDR2 YYNGEE, per germline. The CDR3 coding sequence is TGTGCCAGCAGCTCAGACAGAGAAACTGGAAACACCATATATTTT. This encodes CASSSDRETGNTIYF.

The genes are TRBV2 and TRBJ1-4, with TRBD1 matching over 7 bases. Per germline, CDR1 SNHLY and CDR2 FYNNEI. The V gene end was trimmed by 6 bases and the J gene end by 4 bases; junction bases not matched to a gene: 5. This CDR3 is 14 amino acids long. The CDR3, as DNA: TGTGCCAGCAGCAGACAGGGTGGTAATGAAAAACTGTTTTTT. It is translated as CASSRQGGNEKLFF.

The chain employs TRBV11-2 and TRBJ2-3; TRBD1 matches at 9 bases. Germline-derived CDR1 and CDR2 are SGHAT and FQNNGV. After removal of 4 bases from V and 0 bases from J, the junction contained 2 bases not matched to a gene. This CDR3 comprises 15 residues. Here the CDR3 DNA reads TGTGCCAGCAGCTCCGGGACAGGGAGCACAGATACGCAGTATTTT. Translated, it gives CASSSGTGSTDTQYF.

This chain connects TRBV7-9 to TRBJ2-1; 10 nucleotides match TRBD1. This CDR3 has 15 residues. Unmatched junction bases numbered 12, after V lost 6 bases and J lost 10 bases. Germline CDR1 and CDR2: SEHNR and FQNEAQ (reference sequence). In DNA, the CDR3 is TGTGCCAGCAGTGGACCGGGACAGGGGTTAGAGGAGCAGTTCTTC. Its protein is CASSGPGQGLEEQFF.

This chain joins TRBV27 and TRBJ2-7, with 8 positions matching TRBD1. There are 14 residues in the CDR3. The junction had 5 bases not matched to a gene; V was cut back by 3 bases and J by 4 bases. CDR1 is MNHEY, CDR2 SMNVEV, per germline (reference sequence). The CDR3 nucleotides read TGTGCCAGCAGTTTGTGGCAGGGGGCTTACGAGCAGTACTTC. Amino acids: CASSLWQGAYEQYF.

The rearrangement uses TRBV25-1 and TRBJ1-2; no firm D call. The germline V gene encodes CDR1 MGHDK and CDR2 SYGVNS. The V end lost 7 bases, the J end lost 5 bases, and 11 bases lay between the germline ends. The CDR3 loop spans 12 amino acids. The CDR3 coding sequence is TGTGCCAGCACCCTAGGCGTATATGGCTACACCTTC. It translates to CASTLGVYGYTF.

The chain is built from TRBV10-3 and TRBJ2-7; TRBD2 matches 14 bases. V lost 0 bases to trimming and J lost 2 bases; unmatched junction nucleotides: 3. This CDR3 region has 17 residues. In germline, CDR1 is ENHRY, CDR2 SYGVKD. The CDR3 sequence is CAISESETSGRAYEQYF. Here the CDR3 DNA reads TGTGCCATCAGTGAGTCTGAGACTAGCGGGAGGGCCTACGAGCAGTACTTC.

This chain joins TRBV2 and TRBJ2-1; D is perhaps TRBD2 (5 bases). The CDR3 loop spans 13 amino acids. Deletions cut 5 bases from V and 8 bases from J, with 13 bases between. Germline V gene data show CDR1 as SNHLY and CDR2 as FYNNEI. Here the CDR3 DNA reads TGTGCCAGCAGTCTGAACCGAGCGGATGAGCAGTTCTTC. Translation gives CASSLNRADEQFF.

The rearrangement uses TRBV7-2 and TRBJ2-3, with D perhaps matching TRBD2 (6 bases). CDR3 size: 15 residues. Germline loops: CDR1 SGHTA, CDR2 FQGNSA. The V end was cut by 3 bases, the J end by 0 bases, with 10 bases between. DNA of the CDR3: TGTGCCAGCAGCTTGGGCGGGACGAGCACAGATACGCAGTATTTT. Translated, it gives CASSLGGTSTDTQYF.

This clone was observed a handful of times. Here the CDR3 DNA reads TGTGCCAGCAGCTTAACAGGGAAAGAGACCCAGTACTTC. Its protein is CASSLTGKETQYF. The gene calls are TRBV5-8 and TRBJ2-5; tentatively, D is TRBD1 (6 bases). Trimming removed 2 bases from V and 3 bases from J, with 8 bases in between. This CDR3 has 13 amino acids. CDR1 is SGHTS and CDR2 is YDEGEE in the germline V gene.

V is TRBV13 and J is TRBJ2-5; 10 positions agree with TRBD2. The junction had 4 bases not matched to a gene; V was cut back by 0 bases and J by 3 bases. The V gene's germline CDR1 is PRHDT and CDR2 FYEKMQ (reference sequence). This CDR3 is 16 amino acids long. CDR3 sequence reads: CASSLGVLAGKETQYF. The CDR3, as DNA: TGTGCCAGCAGCTTAGGCGTACTAGCGGGAAAAGAGACCCAGTACTTC.

The chain has TRBV10-3 and TRBJ2-7, with D maybe TRBD1 (5 bases). CDR1 and CDR2 from the germline V gene are ENHRY and SYGVKD. Between the trimmed V and J ends, which lost 4 bases and 0 bases, there was a span of 13 bases. CDR3 length: 15 amino acids. The CDR3 coding sequence is TGTGCCATCAGTGTGGGGCAACCAAGCTCCTACGAGCAGTACTTC. This codes for CAISVGQPSSYEQYF.

This clone was observed a single time. Sequence at one end of the junction differs from germline and may be a read error. J is TRBJ1-6 and V is TRBV4-2, with a weak D call TRBD1 (5 bases). This CDR3 has 16 residues. The germline gives CDR1 LGHNA, CDR2 YNFKEQ. Here the CDR3 reads CASSRDRDSHNSPLHF. CDR3 DNA sequence: TGTGCCAGCAGCCGGGACCGGGACTCCCATAATTCACCCCTCCACTTT.

The V call is TRBV7-2, the J call TRBJ2-7, with 11 bases fitting TRBD2. Germline V gives CDR1 SGHTA, CDR2 FQGNSA. V dropped 3 bases and J dropped 5; count of bases not matched to a gene: 9. The length of the CDR3 is 16 residues. In DNA form, the CDR3 reads TGTGCCAGCAGCTTCCCTAGCGGGAGGAACACGAACGAGCAGTACTTC. Its protein product is CASSFPSGRNTNEQYF. Full variable domain (outside the CDR3, taken from reference TRBV7-2 and TRBJ2-7): GAGVSQSPSNKVTEKGKDVELRCDPISGHTALYWYRQSLGQGLEFLIYFQGNSAPDKSGLPSDRFSAERTGGSVSTLTIQRTQQEDSAVYLCASSFPSGRNTNEQYFGPGTRLTVT.

The chain carries TRBV29-1 and TRBJ1-2; no clear D. CDR3 length: 13 amino acids. The germline V and J ends were trimmed by 7 bases and 5 bases, with 17 bases remaining between them. Germline assignment: CDR1 SQVTM and CDR2 ANQGSEA. The CDR3 loop reads CSAGGAGGYGYTF. The CDR3, as DNA: TGCAGCGCCGGAGGAGCGGGTGGGTATGGCTACACCTTC.

The chain uses TRBV7-6 and TRBJ2-2, with 7 bases aligning to TRBD1. Trimming at V came to 5 bases and at J to 5 bases, leaving 8 bases not matched to a gene. Per the germline V gene, CDR1 is SGHVS and CDR2 is FNYEAQ. The CDR3 sequence is 15 residues long. As DNA, the CDR3 is TGTGCCAGCAGCCCCCCAGGGGGATGGACCGGGGAGCTGTTTTTT. It translates to CASSPPGGWTGELFF.

The chain combines TRBV5-8 with TRBJ2-2; D is undetermined. Trimming removed 1 base from V and 4 bases from J, with 8 bases in between. The CDR3 extends over 14 amino acids. Germline-derived CDR1 and CDR2 are SGHTS and YDEGEE. CDR3 amino acids: CASSLMAATGELFF. CDR3 DNA: TGTGCCAGCAGCTTGATGGCGGCCACCGGGGAGCTGTTTTTT.

The rearrangement links TRBV29-1 to TRBJ2-1, with TRBD2 identical over 8 bases. The junction had 6 bases not matched to a gene; V was cut back by 5 bases and J by 0 bases. The CDR3 length is 15 residues. Germline-derived CDR1 and CDR2 are SQVTM and ANQGSEA. For the CDR3, the DNA is TGCAGCGTTTCCTCGGGGGGGAGCTCCTACAATGAGCAGTTCTTC. Translated, it gives CSVSSGGSSYNEQFF.

V usage is TRBV4-1 and J usage is TRBJ2-3, with D maybe TRBD2 (6 bases). The germline CDR1 and CDR2 sequences are MGHRA and YSYEKL. The CDR3 has 15 amino acids. V was shortened by 2 bases and J by 5 bases, with 14 bases between the two germline ends. The CDR3 nucleotides read TGCGCCAGCAGCCAATCCGGGACTTCCCTAGATACGCAGTATTTT. It yields the protein CASSQSGTSLDTQYF.